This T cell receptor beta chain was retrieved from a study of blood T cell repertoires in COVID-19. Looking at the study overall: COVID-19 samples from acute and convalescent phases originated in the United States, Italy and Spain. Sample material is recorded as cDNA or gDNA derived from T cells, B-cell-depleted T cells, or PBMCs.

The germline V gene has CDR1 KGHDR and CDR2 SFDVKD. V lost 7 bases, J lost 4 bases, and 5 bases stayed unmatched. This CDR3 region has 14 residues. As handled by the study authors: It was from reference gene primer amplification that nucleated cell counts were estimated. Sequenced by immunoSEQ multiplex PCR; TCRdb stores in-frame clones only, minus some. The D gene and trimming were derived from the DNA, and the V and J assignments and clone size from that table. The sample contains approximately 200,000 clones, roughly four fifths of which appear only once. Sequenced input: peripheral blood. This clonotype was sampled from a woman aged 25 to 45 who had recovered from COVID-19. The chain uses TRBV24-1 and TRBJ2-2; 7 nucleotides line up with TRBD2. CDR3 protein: CATRSSGLTGELFF. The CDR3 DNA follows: TGTGCCACCAGATCTAGCGGCCTCACCGGGGAGCTGTTTTTT.